This TCR beta chain was identified in a study of cytomegalovirus exposure and HLA in healthy donors. Broader study findings: The study labeled 170 or so TCR beta chains cytomegalovirus-associated.

Vbeta (60) and Jbeta (13) primers were used in the PCR. The protocol was immunoSEQ multiplex PCR, while the TCRdb copy is restricted to in-frame clones and leaves out a portion. The sample records some 90,000 clones, about four fifths being singletons. This CDR3 has 16 residues. Germline V gene lookup returns CDR1 SGHNT and CDR2 YYREEE (reference sequence). V shed 4 bases, J shed 9 bases, and the junction held 10 bases outside the gene matches. Of note for this clone: Its antigen is currently unknown.

The sequencing input was PBMCs. The V call is TRBV5-4, the J call TRBJ2-1; 13 bases fit TRBD2. The clonotype was recovered from a female donor in good health and CMV-seropositive. The CDR3 protein is CASSPSGTSGVGEQFF. Written as DNA, the CDR3 is TGTGCCAGCAGCCCCTCCGGGACTAGCGGGGTGGGTGAGCAGTTCTTC.